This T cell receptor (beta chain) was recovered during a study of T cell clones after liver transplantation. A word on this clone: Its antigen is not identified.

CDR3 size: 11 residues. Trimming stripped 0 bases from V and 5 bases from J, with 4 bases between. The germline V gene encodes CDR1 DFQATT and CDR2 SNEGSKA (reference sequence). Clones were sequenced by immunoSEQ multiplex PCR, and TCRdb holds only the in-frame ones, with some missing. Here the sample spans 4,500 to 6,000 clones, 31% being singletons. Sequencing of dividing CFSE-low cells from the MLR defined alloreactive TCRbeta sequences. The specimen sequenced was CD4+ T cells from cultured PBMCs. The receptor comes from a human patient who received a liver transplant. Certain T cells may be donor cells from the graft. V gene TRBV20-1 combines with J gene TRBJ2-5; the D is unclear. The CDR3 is CSARDRETQYF. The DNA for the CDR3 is TGCAGTGCTAGAGATCGGGAGACCCAGTACTTC.